This T cell receptor (beta chain) appears in the sequencing data of a study of shared clonotypes between healthy human individuals. Authors' analysis steps: From ImmunoSEQ came sequences covering only the junction and carrying no quality scores, so filtering differed. Generated by immunoSEQ multiplex PCR, the TCRdb table keeps only in-frame clones and is missing some. V, J and clone size were drawn from that table, and D and trimming were deduced from the DNA. The sample carries fewer than 2.5 million clones, 80% to 95% recorded once. The V and J ends lost 6 bases and 0 bases, in that order; junction bases with no gene match: 4. CDR3 size: 14 residues. Per germline, CDR1 SGHTA and CDR2 FQGNSA. In the CD4+ fraction, cells were divided into CD45RA+ naive and CD45RA-negative memory subsets.

This rearrangement joins TRBV7-2 to TRBJ2-7, with 8 nucleotides matching TRBD2. Sequencing input: naive CD4+ T cells from PBMCs. Subset described: CD45RA+ positively selected. This receptor was taken from a man aged 18-30 years in good health. Some clones in this sample may be carry-over from other donors' samples. The CDR3 sequence is CASRAGTSSYEQYF. The CDR3 region has the DNA TGTGCCAGCAGAGCCGGGACTAGCTCCTACGAGCAGTACTTC.